This T cell receptor beta chain was recorded in a study of Ad26.COV2.S vaccination and SARS-CoV-2 variants. The wider study: Enrollment placed the donor in the COV1001 Ad26.COV2.S trial arm. Study-level results: Non-spike TCR breadth did not differ much between vaccine and placebo recipients. Vaccine recipients showed a spike-specific TCR breadth that was higher than in placebo recipients.

Documented treatment: roughly 19 received Ad26.COV2.S at low or high dose, single or two shots; about 5 received placebo; per-sample allocation not given. Sampling took place 63 days after the first vaccine or placebo injection. It was Wuhan-strain SARS-CoV-2 spike that the Ad26 vaccine vector expressed. Regarding this clone: Its specificity is not known.

The repertoire was sequenced with immunoSEQ multiplex PCR; TCRdb's copy has only in-frame clones and lacks some. The table has approximately 300,000 clones, around 84% seen once; the top ten hold more than 1.5%. This receptor was identified in a person aged 18-65 years who received the Ad26.COV2.S COVID-19 vaccine or a placebo. Material: peripheral blood, obtained in a trial of Ad26.COV2.S vaccine versus placebo.

This chain's CDR3 is CASATGGRETQYF. Here the CDR3 DNA reads TGTGCCAGCGCGACAGGGGGAAGGGAGACCCAGTACTTC. V and J are TRBV2 and TRBJ2-5; 9 nucleotides agree with TRBD1. This CDR3 contains 13 residues. V shed 8 bases, J shed 5 bases, and the junction held 6 bases outside the gene matches. In germline, CDR1 is SNHLY, CDR2 FYNNEI.